Shown below are 27 T cell receptor beta chains from a single sample sequenced in a study of regulatory T cells in long-lasting Graves disease. In building TCR beta libraries, iRepertoire HTBI primers were used together with Arm-PCR of CDR3 regions. TCRdb independently ran MiXCR on the multiplex PCR reads; one entry per CDR3 protein. The table includes 300,000 to 350,000 distinct CDR3 sequences, about 20% detected once. Stated time point: persistent/refractory GD, antithyroid drugs over 5 years with positive TRAb. PBMCs provided the RNA from which the TCR library was made. Sample: peripheral blood mononuclear cells (PBMCs), taken when the disease was refractory, from a patient treated with antithyroid drugs. The source is a female donor with Graves disease.

The CDR3 protein is CASSQAPTWNTEAFF. CDR3 bases: TGTGCCAGCAGCCAAGCTCCCACGTGGAACACTGAAGCTTTCTTT. The chain uses TRBV4-2 and TRBJ1-1; no clear D gene. This CDR3 has 15 amino acids. Germline CDR1 is LGHNA and CDR2 is YNFKEQ. The V end was cut by 1 base, the J end by 1 base, with 10 bases between.

CDR3 nucleotide sequence: TGTGCCACCAGCCCCGAAGCGGGTGGGTCCTACGAGCAGTACTTC. Translated, it gives CATSPEAGGSYEQYF. The rearrangement joins TRBV15 to TRBJ2-7; D possibly corresponds to TRBD2 (6 bases). The V end lost 5 bases, the J end lost 1 base, and 15 bases lay between the germline ends. This CDR3 region has 15 residues. CDR1 LNHNV and CDR2 YYDKDF come from the germline V gene (reference sequence).

This rearrangement joins TRBV27 to TRBJ1-4, with 7 bases that match TRBD1. The CDR3 has 15 amino acids. The V and J ends lost 2 bases and 2 bases, in that order; junction bases with no gene match: 2. CDR1 is MNHEY and CDR2 is SMNVEV in the germline V gene (reference sequence). DNA for the CDR3: TGTGCCAGCAGTTTAATACAGGGGACTAATGAAAAACTGTTTTTT. Translated, it gives CASSLIQGTNEKLFF.

V usage is TRBV9 and J usage is TRBJ1-2, with 7 nucleotides matching TRBD1. The CDR3 runs to 16 residues. Trimming cost V 7 bases and J 0 bases; bases outside gene matches: 12. The V gene's germline CDR1 is SGDLS and CDR2 YYNGEE. The CDR3 region has the DNA TGTGCCAGCGCAAAATCGCGACAGGGATCTAACTATGGCTACACCTTC. It translates to CASAKSRQGSNYGYTF.

In its sample, this clonotype was seen a few times. This chain connects TRBV9 to TRBJ2-5; 10 positions agree with TRBD2. After removal of 2 bases from V and 2 bases from J, the junction contained 9 bases not matched to a gene. The CDR3 contains 17 residues. Germline V gives CDR1 SGDLS, CDR2 YYNGEE. CDR3 region: CASSVQGGLATQETQYF. The DNA for the CDR3 is TGTGCCAGCAGCGTTCAAGGGGGACTAGCGACTCAAGAGACCCAGTACTTC.

Note on this clonotype: Mismatch with germline at one junction end may stem from a read error. The V call is TRBV7-3, the J call TRBJ2-2, with 8 bases fitting TRBD1. This CDR3 contains 15 residues. Germline CDR1 is SGHTA and CDR2 is FQGTGA. CDR3 in amino acids: CASSLIGQGVGALFF. The CDR3 DNA follows: TGTGCCAGCAGCTTAATAGGACAGGGCGTCGGGGCGCTGTTTTTT.

This clonotype was observed many times. This chain joins TRBV7-8 and TRBJ2-7; TRBD2 is a possible D gene (5 bases). Germline-derived CDR1 and CDR2 are SGHVS and FQNEAQ. CDR3 length equals 13 residues. Trimming pared 1 base from V and 7 bases from J, leaving 11 bases between. The DNA for the CDR3 is TGTGCCAGCAGCTTAGGAGTGCGAGGGGAGCAGTACTTC. Its translation is CASSLGVRGEQYF.

This clonotype was detected ten times or more. J is TRBJ2-7 and V is TRBV20-1; TRBD2 matches at 10 bases. The J segment lost 6 bases and the V segment lost 1 base, leaving 6 bases of the junction unmatched. The CDR3 loop spans 14 amino acids. Germline loops: CDR1 DFQATT, CDR2 SNEGSKA (reference sequence). CDR3 nucleotides: TGCAGTGCTAGAGTGGGAAGCGGGAGGGGCGAGCAGTACTTC. Translating gives CSARVGSGRGEQYF.

This chain connects TRBV6-1 to TRBJ2-7; 7 positions match TRBD1. The CDR3 is 14 residues long. V was pared by 6 bases and J by 0 bases, with 5 bases of the junction left unmatched. The V gene's germline CDR1 is MNHNS and CDR2 SASEGT. The CDR3 is CASRPGQNSYEQYF. CDR3 sequence (DNA): TGTGCCAGCAGACCGGGACAGAACTCCTACGAGCAGTACTTC.

This clonotype appeared a few times. The rearrangement links TRBV4-2 to TRBJ1-1; 9 positions match TRBD1. The CDR3 runs to 17 residues. Germline loops: CDR1 LGHNA, CDR2 YNFKEQ. V lost 3 bases, J lost 4 bases, and 12 bases stayed unmatched. CDR3 amino acids: CASSHPGQGGGGTEAFF. DNA of the CDR3: TGTGCCAGCAGCCATCCGGGACAGGGAGGAGGGGGCACTGAAGCTTTCTTT.

This clonotype occurred a few times. CDR3 amino acids: CASSFTGGLRGIQPQHF. The CDR3 bases are TGCGCCAGCAGCTTTACCGGGGGGCTTCGCGGTATTCAGCCCCAGCATTTT. The chain links TRBV5-1 to TRBJ1-5; a weak D match, TRBD1 (6 bases). Germline loops: CDR1 SGHRS, CDR2 YFSETQ. V lost 2 bases and J lost 6, with 21 bases in between. The CDR3 is made up of 17 amino acids. The variable domain in full, with the rest retrieved from reference TRBV5-1 and TRBJ1-5, is KAGVTQTPRYLIKTRGQQVTLSCSPISGHRSVSWYQQTPGQGLQFLFEYFSETQRNKGNFPGRFSGRQFSNSRSEMNVSTLELGDSALYLCASSFTGGLRGIQPQHFGDGTRLSIL.

This clonotype was observed a handful of times. This chain connects TRBV5-1 to TRBJ1-5; D is perhaps TRBD1 (5 bases). Germline lookup yields CDR1 SGHRS and CDR2 YFSETQ. The CDR3 extends over 16 amino acids. V gave up 4 bases and J gave up 1 base, with 15 bases separating them. The CDR3 DNA follows: TGCGCCAGCAGCCCCGGGGTGTCAGGGAGCAATCAGCCCCAGCATTTT. Protein sequence: CASSPGVSGSNQPQHF.

This chain joins TRBV4-1 and TRBJ1-4; D is uncertain. CDR3 length: 17 amino acids. Deletions cut 3 bases from V and 0 bases from J, with 14 bases between. Germline values: CDR1 MGHRA, CDR2 YSYEKL. DNA of the CDR3: TGCGCCAGCAGCCACACCCTGAGGGCAGCAACTAATGAAAAACTGTTTTTT. Its translation is CASSHTLRAATNEKLFF.

This rearrangement joins TRBV20-1 to TRBJ1-1; 12 bases align to TRBD1. The CDR3 is made up of 13 amino acids. Germline values: CDR1 DFQATT, CDR2 SNEGSKA (reference sequence). Losses at the gene ends were 4 bases for V and 13 bases for J; bases not matched to a gene: 10. The CDR3 loop is CSAIPGTGGSVFF. As DNA, the CDR3 is TGCAGTGCTATCCCCGGGACAGGGGGCTCGGTTTTCTTT.

This clonotype has just a few counts. This chain joins TRBV18 and TRBJ1-4; 10 bases match TRBD1. V lost 6 bases to trimming and J lost 6 bases; unmatched junction nucleotides: 7. The CDR3 loop spans 15 amino acids. Looked up from germline, CDR1 is KGHSH and CDR2 is LQKENI. CDR3 DNA: TGTGCCAGCTCCCATCGGACAGGGGGGGATGAAAAACTGTTTTTT. Residues: CASSHRTGGDEKLFF.

This clonotype was seen a few times. V and J are TRBV19 and TRBJ1-2; D unclear. The ends were cut back, 2 bases at V and 3 bases at J, with 4 bases in the middle. The length of the CDR3 is 12 residues. Germline CDR1 LNHDA, CDR2 SQIVND (reference sequence). The CDR3 spells CASSITDYGYTF. CDR3 sequence (DNA): TGTGCCAGTAGTATAACGGACTATGGCTACACCTTC.

The sample holds many counts of this clonotype. This chain joins TRBV28 and TRBJ1-2, with 7 bases fitting TRBD1. The germline V gene has CDR1 MDHEN and CDR2 SYDVKM. CDR3 length: 17 amino acids. After removal of 3 bases from V and 1 base from J, the junction contained 11 bases not matched to a gene. The CDR3: CASSFRRGRLYNYGYTF. The CDR3 DNA follows: TGTGCCAGCAGTTTCCGAAGGGGGCGTTTGTATAACTATGGCTACACCTTC.

This clonotype has only a few counts. The chain has TRBV7-9 and TRBJ2-2, with a possible D match to TRBD2 (6 bases). V dropped 5 bases and J dropped 5 bases, with 18 bases sitting between them. This CDR3 has 16 amino acids. Germline CDR1 reads SEHNR; CDR2 reads FQNEAQ (reference sequence). The CDR3 is CASSPKAGRGTGELFF. CDR3 DNA: TGTGCCAGCAGCCCAAAGGCAGGCCGGGGGACCGGGGAGCTGTTTTTT.

The sample holds a few counts of this clonotype. This chain uses TRBV7-9 with TRBJ1-2; 11 nucleotides align to TRBD1. The CDR3 is 16 residues long. V gave up 5 bases and J gave up 0 bases; unmatched junction bases: 5. Germline lookup yields CDR1 SEHNR and CDR2 FQNEAQ (reference sequence). The chain's CDR3 is CASSLGTGGSNYGYTF. The CDR3 DNA reads as TGTGCCAGCAGCCTCGGGACAGGGGGTTCTAACTATGGCTACACCTTC.

This clonotype was seen at least ten times. This sequence joins TRBV20-1 and TRBJ2-7; the D is unclear. V was clipped by 1 base and J by 5 bases, with 9 bases between them. This CDR3 region has 12 residues. From germline, CDR1 is DFQATT and CDR2 SNEGSKA (reference sequence). CDR3 coding DNA: TGCAGTGCTAGAGGGTCCAGACACGAGCAGTACTTC. Its translation is CSARGSRHEQYF.

This clonotype was counted a single time. The rearrangement uses TRBV28 and TRBJ1-1, with TRBD1 matching over 7 bases. From germline, CDR1 is MDHEN and CDR2 SYDVKM. Unmatched junction bases numbered 2, after V lost 5 bases and J lost 5 bases. This CDR3 has 12 residues. The CDR3, as DNA: TGTGCCAGCAGTACAGGGGAAACTGAAGCTTTCTTT. Residues: CASSTGETEAFF.

V usage is TRBV7-6 and J usage is TRBJ1-1; D remains unclear. Germline V gene lookup returns CDR1 SGHVS and CDR2 FNYEAQ. The V end was cut by 1 base, the J end by 0 bases, with 15 bases between. CDR3 length: 17 amino acids. The CDR3 sequence: CASSLVISGKMNTEAFF. For the CDR3, the DNA is TGTGCCAGCAGCTTAGTCATCTCCGGAAAAATGAACACTGAAGCTTTCTTT.

This clonotype was observed at least ten times. The chain employs TRBV30 and TRBJ1-1; weak D call: TRBD1 (5 bases). The length of the CDR3 is 12 residues. V gave up 0 bases and J gave up 9 bases, with 11 bases separating them. Per the germline V gene, CDR1 is GTSNPN and CDR2 is SVGIG (reference sequence). The CDR3 sequence is CAWSVGTGKAFF. CDR3 in DNA: TGTGCCTGGAGTGTAGGGACGGGCAAAGCTTTCTTT. Using reference TRBV30 and TRBJ1-1 for the parts outside the CDR3, the full variable domain is SQTIHQWPATLVQPVGSPLSLECTVEGTSNPNLYWYRQAAGRGLQLLFYSVGIGQISSEVPQNLSASRPQDRQFILSSKKLLLSDSGFYLCAWSVGTGKAFFGQGTRLTVV.

This clonotype was recorded at least ten times. The chain is built from TRBV6-1 and TRBJ2-2; possible D gene TRBD2, 5 bases. The ends were cut back, 9 bases at V and 7 bases at J, with 21 bases in the middle. This CDR3 comprises 15 residues. From germline, CDR1 is MNHNS and CDR2 SASEGT. The CDR3 reads CARVAGPREGGELFF. CDR3 nucleotide sequence: TGTGCCAGAGTAGCAGGACCACGTGAGGGCGGGGAGCTGTTTTTT.

This clonotype was counted many times. This rearrangement joins TRBV6-9 to TRBJ1-5, with D hard to call. There are 14 residues in the CDR3. V was cut by 3 bases and J by 2 bases, with 8 bases left in between. Looked up from germline, CDR1 is MNHGY and CDR2 is SVAAGI. CDR3 bases: TGTGCCAGCAGTTACAGAGAGGGCAATCAGCCCCAGCATTTT. Translated, it gives CASSYREGNQPQHF.

V gene TRBV4-1 combines with J gene TRBJ1-5; 8 nucleotides line up with TRBD1. The germline CDR1 and CDR2 sequences are MGHRA and YSYEKL. The CDR3 is made up of 19 amino acids. Germline trimming cut 4 bases from V and 0 bases from J; bases unmatched to any gene: 14. CDR3 loop: CASSPSRGRGLYSNQPQHF. The CDR3 DNA sequence: TGCGCCAGCAGCCCATCACGAGGCAGGGGGCTTTATAGCAATCAGCCCCAGCATTTT.

Ten or more counts support this clonotype. The chain links TRBV5-4 to TRBJ1-4; a weak D match, TRBD1 (5 bases). There are 16 residues in the CDR3. The germline gives CDR1 SGHNT, CDR2 YYREEE (reference sequence). V was clipped by 3 bases and J by 8 bases, with 20 bases between them. The CDR3 loop reads CASSSGIGTFGEKLFF. Written as DNA, the CDR3 is TGTGCCAGCAGCTCGGGAATCGGGACGTTCGGGGAAAAACTGTTTTTT.